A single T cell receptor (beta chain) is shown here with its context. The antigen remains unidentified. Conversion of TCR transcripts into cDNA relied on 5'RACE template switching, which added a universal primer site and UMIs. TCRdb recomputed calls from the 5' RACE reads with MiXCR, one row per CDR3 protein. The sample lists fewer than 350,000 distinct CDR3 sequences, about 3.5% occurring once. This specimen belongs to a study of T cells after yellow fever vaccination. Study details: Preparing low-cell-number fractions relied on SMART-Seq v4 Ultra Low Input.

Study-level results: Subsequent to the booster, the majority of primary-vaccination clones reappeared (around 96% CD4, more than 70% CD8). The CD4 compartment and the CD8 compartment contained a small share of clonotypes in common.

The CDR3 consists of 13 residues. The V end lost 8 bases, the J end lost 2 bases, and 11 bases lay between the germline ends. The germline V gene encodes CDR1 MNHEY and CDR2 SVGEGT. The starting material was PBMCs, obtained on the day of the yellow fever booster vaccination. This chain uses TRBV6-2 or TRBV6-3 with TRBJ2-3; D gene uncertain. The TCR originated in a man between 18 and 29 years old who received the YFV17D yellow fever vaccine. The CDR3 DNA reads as TGTGCCAGCCTCTCTAAACACACAGATACGCAGTATTTT. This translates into CASLSKHTDTQYF.